The clone carrying this T cell receptor beta chain showed up many times. Its antigen remains unknown. Looked up from germline, CDR1 is SGHNT and CDR2 is YENEEA. The ends lost 4 bases at V and 2 bases at J; junction bases unmatched: 4. The CDR3 contains 14 residues. Total RNA (approximately 0.5 ug) served as template for TCR beta cDNA synthesis primed by a constant-region primer. Three nested multiplex PCR rounds, a slightly modified ARM-PCR, produced the libraries for TCR beta. In the first two PCR rounds, TRBV1-TRBV30 forward primers were paired with a C-beta reverse primer, and each round lasted roughly 10 cycles. TCRdb processed the multiplex PCR reads anew with MiXCR; each CDR3 protein has one entry. The sample shows 150,000 to 200,000 distinct CDR3 sequences, about two thirds of them seen only once. The blood RNA (from unsorted whole blood) was obtained, and germline DNA was also extracted. The data were obtained in a study of tumor-infiltrating lymphocytes in primary liver carcinoma. Overall study: With diameters of roughly 4 to 10 cm, tumors were stage T1-T3 N0M0.

Points from the study as a whole: CD4+ and CD8+ repertoires could not be compared in these unsorted bulk samples. Blood fell significantly below tumors in its top-250-clone fraction (p = 0.039).

The chain uses TRBV11-3 and TRBJ2-7; 8 positions agree with TRBD1. The sample consisted of peripheral blood. The TCR sequence derives from an older woman with primary liver carcinoma and hepatitis B virus infection. The CDR3 reads CASSWTGNPYEQYF. The CDR3 DNA reads TGTGCCAGCAGCTGGACAGGGAATCCCTACGAGCAGTACTTC.